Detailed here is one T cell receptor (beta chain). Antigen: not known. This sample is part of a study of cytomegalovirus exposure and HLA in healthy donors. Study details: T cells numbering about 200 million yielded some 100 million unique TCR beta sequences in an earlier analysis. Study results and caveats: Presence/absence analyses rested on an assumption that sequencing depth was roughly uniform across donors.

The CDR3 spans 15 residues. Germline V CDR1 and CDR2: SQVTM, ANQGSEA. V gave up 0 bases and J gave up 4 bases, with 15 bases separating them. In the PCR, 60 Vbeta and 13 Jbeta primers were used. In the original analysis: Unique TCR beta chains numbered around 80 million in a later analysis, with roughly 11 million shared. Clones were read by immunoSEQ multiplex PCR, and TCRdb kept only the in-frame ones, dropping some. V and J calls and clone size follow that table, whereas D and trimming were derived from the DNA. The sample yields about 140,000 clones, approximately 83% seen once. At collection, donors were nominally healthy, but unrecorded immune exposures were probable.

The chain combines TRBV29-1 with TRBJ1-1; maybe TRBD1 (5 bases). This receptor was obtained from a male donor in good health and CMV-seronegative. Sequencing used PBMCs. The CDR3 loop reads CSVEDSRGRGTEAFF. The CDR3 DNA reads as TGCAGCGTTGAAGACTCACGGGGGAGAGGCACTGAAGCTTTCTTT.